The rows below give T cell receptor beta chains drawn from one sample of a study of low-dose radiotherapy and immunotherapy resistance in tumors. One entry per CDR3 protein results from TCRdb running MiXCR on the reads. The data hold roughly 95,000 distinct CDR3 sequences, with 20% to 25% observed a single time. The sequenced sample was PBMCs, obtained after low-dose radiotherapy plus immunotherapy. These receptors were obtained from a female donor with ovarian cancer. The CDR3 runs from the conserved cysteine through the conserved F or W. A D gene is named only where the DNA matches it firmly.

>.|TRBV28
CASTTGGRTGGYTF
>TRBD1|TRBV29-1
CSVDDRGGANVLTF
>.|TRBV7-2
CASSLAFLAQETQYF
>.|TRBV6-6
CASSYQPEGGYTF
>.|TRBV6-1
CASSEASGALVGGELFF
>.|TRBV29-1
CSVGGGAPDTQYF
>.|TRBV20-1
CSADVSLRQAYEQYF
>.|TRBV5-4
CASSWVGSGANVLTF
>.|TRBV9
CASSVASGPGVYEQYF
>.|TRBV27
CASSPDGYSGNTIYF
>.|TRBV2
CASKTSGGTSGNTIYF
>.|TRBV19
CASSMRQIYNEQFF
>.|TRBV2
CASRNESNYGYTF
>TRBD1|TRBV2
CASSETPGTGIYEQYF
>.|TRBV5-1
CASSLAVGGANTGELFF
>.|TRBV2
CASSEVIVQETQYF
>.|TRBV6-2/TRBV6-3
CASRESYFGTDFYEQYF
>TRBD2|TRBV5-1
CASSSTSGRGETQYF
>TRBD2|TRBV10-3
CATLAGLYNEQFF
>TRBD1|TRBV20-1
CSAEGANTEAFF
>.|TRBV3-1
CASSQDGTPTHYEQYF
>TRBD2|TRBV20-1
CSALTSGDYNEQFF
>.|TRBV9
CASSAASLLQETQYF
>.|TRBV20-1
CSARDLRYEQYF
>TRBD2|TRBV5-8
CASSRLAGEETQYF
>.|TRBV12-3/TRBV12-4
CASSLWQNTEAFF
>TRBD1|TRBV10-1
CASRKDRGPYEQYF
>TRBD1|TRBV15
CATKRQGNTDTQYF
>.|TRBV27
CASSFTGTSLEQYF
>.|TRBV5-6
CASSFVQGWTEAFF
>.|TRBV11-2
CASSLGRAATDTQYF
>TRBD2|TRBV7-9
CASSLVAGLAGDTGELFF
>.|TRBV11-3
CASSPLPAGATNEQFF
>TRBD2|TRBV29-1
CSGSSGSRDTQYF
>.|TRBV7-2
CASSLRGEISPLHF
>.|TRBV7-3
CASSSTGAGTSYNEQFF
>.|TRBV6-6
CASSFKGSVNYGYTF
>.|TRBV9
CASSVDGHSDTDTQYF
>.|TRBV20-1
CSARVMRVGSYNEQFF
>TRBD2|TRBV29-1
CSVKGWGGVWEQFF
>TRBD2|TRBV6-2/TRBV6-3
CASMGLAKEHTQYF
>.|TRBV27
CASSSSLGGHMNTEAFF
>.|TRBV28
CASSFQDTQYF
>.|TRBV6-6
CASSYSNQRAMTQYF
>.|TRBV30
CAWSVLVSSYEQYF
>TRBD2|TRBV20-1
CSASDPRTSGGAGVNEQFF
>.|TRBV28
CASKFQGTTNEKLFF
>.|TRBV11-2
CASSFSRDTEAFF
>TRBD2|TRBV2
CASSEIVAGGATDTQYF
>TRBD2|TRBV12-3/TRBV12-4
CASTPAGTGELFF
>.|TRBV28
CASSLLTGLSYEQYF
>TRBD2|TRBV4-3
CASSRTSGRETQYF
>TRBD2|TRBV11-2
CASSYSRTSGTNEQFF